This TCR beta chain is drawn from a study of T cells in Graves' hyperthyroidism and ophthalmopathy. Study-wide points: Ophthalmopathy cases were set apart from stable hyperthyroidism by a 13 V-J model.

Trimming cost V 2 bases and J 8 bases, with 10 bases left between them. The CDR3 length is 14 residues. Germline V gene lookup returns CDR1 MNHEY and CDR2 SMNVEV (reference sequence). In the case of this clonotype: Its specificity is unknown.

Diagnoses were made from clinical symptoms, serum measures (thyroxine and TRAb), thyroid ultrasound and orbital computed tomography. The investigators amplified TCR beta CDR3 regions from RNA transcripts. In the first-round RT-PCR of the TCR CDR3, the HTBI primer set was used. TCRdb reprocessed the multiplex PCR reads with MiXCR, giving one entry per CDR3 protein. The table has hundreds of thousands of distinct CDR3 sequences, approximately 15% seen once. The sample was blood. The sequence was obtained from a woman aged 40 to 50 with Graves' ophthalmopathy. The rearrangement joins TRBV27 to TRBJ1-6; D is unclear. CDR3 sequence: CASSLGSTHSPLHF. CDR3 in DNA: TGTGCCAGCAGTTTAGGGTCGACCCATTCACCCCTCCACTTT.